This TCR beta chain emerged from a study of post-analysis software for immune sequencing data (dated by TCRdb to the mid-2010s). The study in broad terms: Relapsing-remitting, secondary progressive and progressive-relapsing multiple sclerosis were recorded as disease courses, and subtype annotation was lacking for some patients. The patient repertoires were set against about 12 previously published healthy control repertoires from donors whose ages ranged from roughly 6 to 27 years. A subset of samples was prepared in parallel using single-end sample barcoding, then pooled and co-amplified after Illumina adapter ligation.

TCR beta repertoires were profiled from peripheral blood of about a dozen young patients with multiple sclerosis to demonstrate the VDJtools post-analysis software. Multiple sclerosis patients were children and adolescents aged roughly 6 to 17 years. The library was built by means of PCR. TCRdb names Illumina HiSeq 2500 as the instrument used. To reduce PCR and sequencing biases, unique molecular identifiers were incorporated into the TCR beta cDNA libraries. Every 1 to 10 million input T cells yielded 500,000 or so cDNA molecules, meaning each molecule approximated one T cell. The patient libraries were prepared and sequenced with the same protocol used for the earlier healthy control dataset. Samples belonging to the same batch were prepared together, multiplexed and sequenced on a shared HiSeq lane. The source study handled its data this way. Raw barcoded reads were processed with MIGEC, and single-read molecular identifier groups were discarded before consensus assembly and CDR3 extraction. Clonotype tables were post-analysed with VDJtools, and diversity was normalized by down-sampling all datasets to the smallest sample size. In repertoire overlap clustering, CDR3 amino acid sequences, but not nucleotide sequences, were matched to correct batch-related cross-sample contamination. Using fastp trimming at Q25 and MiXCR clonotype assembly, TCRdb reanalyzed the public sequencing data and kept in-frame beta chains. Each record represents a unique CDR3 protein, reported with the most common genes and DNA among its rows. TCRdb assigned the V and J calls; the authors' analysis was not used. The sample includes more than 450,000 distinct CDR3 sequences, with around 31% observed a single time. 4.5% to 7.5% of the sample belongs to the ten largest clones.

A few counts support this clonotype. What this receptor recognizes is not known. Nothing much larger sits one base from this clone, and base qualities are not available. The CDR3 holds 13 amino acids from the cysteine to the phenylalanine. This entry keeps only the CDR3 DNA: 39 bases, framed from base 1. V loses 5 bases of germline sequence and J loses 0 bases, and the interval between the two ends is 7 bases. The germline V gene specifies MNHEY as CDR1 and SVGAGI as CDR2. General findings and caveats noted by the study authors: Normalized Chao1 diversity was significantly lower in multiple sclerosis patients than controls, suggesting substantial peripheral T-cell clonal expansion. Four to six TRBV segments, including TRBV5-6, TRBV5-1 and TRBV20-1, were significantly more frequent in patients than controls. The control group was slightly older than the multiple sclerosis patient group. Strong co-clustering of samples prepared in the same batch was shown by direct clustering with F measure, prompting a batch-effect correction.

Input material: blood. The sequence is built from TRBV6-5 and TRBJ1-1; the D segment cannot be called with confidence. The TCR sequence derives from a girl aged 2 to 17 with multiple sclerosis. CDR3 protein: CASSEDVNTEAFF. The DNA reads as follows: TGTGCCAGCAGTGAGGACGTGAACACTGAAGCTTTCTTT.